A selection of T cell receptor beta chains follows, all from one sample in a study of shared clonotypes between healthy human individuals. Produced via immunoSEQ multiplex PCR; TCRdb's table is partial and in-frame only. The sample shows about 640,000 clones, roughly 70% of them seen only once. Material: memory CD4+ T cells sorted from blood. These receptor sequences come from a woman aged 25 to 39 in good health. Both conserved end residues are trimmed from each CDR3. Each record gives: CDR3 protein, V gene, J gene.

CDR3 protein: ATRSLAGGYEQY
V gene: TRBV27
J gene: TRBJ2-7

CDR3 protein: ASTSRGRNSYEQY
V gene: TRBV7-8
J gene: TRBJ2-7

CDR3 protein: ASSPVSSQLWSSYNEQF
V gene: TRBV7-9
J gene: TRBJ2-1

CDR3 protein: ASSVTGGFSNQPQH
V gene: TRBV21-1
J gene: TRBJ1-5

CDR3 protein: ASSQQGISGELF
V gene: TRBV18
J gene: TRBJ2-2

CDR3 protein: ASSPPGGGQYSNQPQH
V gene: TRBV11-3
J gene: TRBJ1-5

CDR3 protein: SVYKNTEAF
V gene: TRBV29-1
J gene: TRBJ1-1

CDR3 protein: ASSLGGASSPEAF
V gene: TRBV5-1
J gene: TRBJ1-1

CDR3 protein: ASSPYTSRTEAF
V gene: TRBV7-9
J gene: TRBJ1-1

CDR3 protein: ASSSNTAFRDEQY
V gene: TRBV28
J gene: TRBJ2-7

CDR3 protein: ASSSAIGGNTIY
V gene: TRBV11-2
J gene: TRBJ1-3

CDR3 protein: ASSLAWREGETQY
V gene: TRBV5-4
J gene: TRBJ2-5

CDR3 protein: ASSLDRQETQY
V gene: TRBV11-3
J gene: TRBJ2-5

CDR3 protein: SVAGDKNIQY
V gene: TRBV29-1
J gene: TRBJ2-4

CDR3 protein: ASKTRGGRNSYEQY
V gene: TRBV28
J gene: TRBJ2-7

CDR3 protein: ASSLGTGPNEQF
V gene: TRBV7-2
J gene: TRBJ2-1

CDR3 protein: ASSQQGVEDTQY
V gene: TRBV4-2
J gene: TRBJ2-3

CDR3 protein: ASSLVTEAGELF
V gene: TRBV5-1
J gene: TRBJ2-2

CDR3 protein: ASSSAGGPGETQY
V gene: TRBV5-4
J gene: TRBJ2-5

CDR3 protein: ASTGLYNEQF
V gene: TRBV2
J gene: TRBJ2-1

CDR3 protein: ASFLDSSNTEAF
V gene: TRBV5-1
J gene: TRBJ1-1

CDR3 protein: ASSTGQGAYEQY
V gene: TRBV5-1
J gene: TRBJ2-7

CDR3 protein: AWTLLSSGNTIY
V gene: TRBV30
J gene: TRBJ1-3

CDR3 protein: ASSLRGIQETQY
V gene: TRBV27
J gene: TRBJ2-5

CDR3 protein: ASSLWRNEQY
V gene: TRBV5-4
J gene: TRBJ2-7

CDR3 protein: ASWTSGISYEQY
V gene: TRBV28
J gene: TRBJ2-7

CDR3 protein: ASNRQGAYETQY
V gene: TRBV2
J gene: TRBJ2-5

CDR3 protein: ASSEGEQGPHNEQF
V gene: TRBV25-1
J gene: TRBJ2-1

CDR3 protein: ASSLSGANVLT
V gene: TRBV13
J gene: TRBJ2-6

CDR3 protein: ATSTLSGNTIY
V gene: TRBV15
J gene: TRBJ1-3

CDR3 protein: ASSWPGVTEAF
V gene: TRBV28
J gene: TRBJ1-1

CDR3 protein: ASSQGTANYGYT
V gene: TRBV4-1
J gene: TRBJ1-2

CDR3 protein: ASSEIRKGGGELF
V gene: TRBV6-1
J gene: TRBJ2-2

CDR3 protein: ASSLGRGPTNTEAF
V gene: TRBV5-5
J gene: TRBJ1-1

CDR3 protein: ASNFRRGTYTGELF
V gene: TRBV28
J gene: TRBJ2-2

CDR3 protein: ASSLDRGRDEQY
V gene: TRBV11-2
J gene: TRBJ2-7

CDR3 protein: ASATGGEGGELF
V gene: TRBV28
J gene: TRBJ2-2

CDR3 protein: ASSYGTGGLDTEAF
V gene: TRBV6-6
J gene: TRBJ1-1

CDR3 protein: ASSSTSGGETQY
V gene: TRBV7-9
J gene: TRBJ2-5

CDR3 protein: ASSYSYADSYNEQF
V gene: TRBV6-5
J gene: TRBJ2-1

CDR3 protein: ASSSGPPAYEQY
V gene: TRBV7-3
J gene: TRBJ2-7

CDR3 protein: ASSPGRAYEQY
V gene: TRBV9
J gene: TRBJ2-7

CDR3 protein: ASSDSGTGMNTEAF
V gene: TRBV6-1
J gene: TRBJ1-1

CDR3 protein: AWSVQGAGANVLT
V gene: TRBV30
J gene: TRBJ2-6